These 19 T cell receptor beta chains came from one sample sequenced in a study of human T cells and chemical hapten exposure. Time point indicated: pre-sensitization, week 0. Treatment reported: therapeutic diphenylcyclopropenone sensitization with weekly scalp DPC. TCRdb fed the RACE reads into MiXCR, producing one record per CDR3 protein. The data contain a few hundred thousand distinct CDR3 sequences, 5.5% of them singletons. Sequencing was performed on whole blood, taken in connection with sensitization to the hapten diphenylcyclopropenone (DPC). The source is a woman aged 18-29 years with alopecia areata. Some clones in this sample may be carry-over from other donors' samples.

The rearrangement uses TRBV9 and TRBJ1-3; perhaps TRBD1 as D (5 bases). Germline assignment: CDR1 SGDLS and CDR2 YYNGEE. The germline V and J ends were trimmed by 2 bases and 0 bases, with 9 bases remaining between them. The CDR3 has 15 residues. In DNA, the CDR3 is TGTGCCAGCAGCGTGGGGACGCTCTCTGGAAACACCATATATTTT. Amino acid sequence: CASSVGTLSGNTIYF.

Only a few counts were recorded for this clonotype. This sequence joins TRBV12-3 or TRBV12-4 and TRBJ1-1; D not certain. The CDR3 runs to 14 residues. The V end was cut by 1 base, the J end by 5 bases, with 11 bases between. In DNA, the CDR3 is TGTGCCAGCAGTTTAGGGCCGGTGAGGACTGAAGCTTTCTTT. Translation: CASSLGPVRTEAFF.

The chain couples TRBV12-3 or TRBV12-4 to TRBJ1-3, with a tentative D call TRBD1 (6 bases). V was shortened by 8 bases and J by 0 bases, with 14 bases between the two germline ends. The CDR3 extends over 15 amino acids. Written as DNA, the CDR3 is TGTGCCAGCCCCCAGACAGGTTTCTCTGGAAACACCATATATTTT. Translating it yields CASPQTGFSGNTIYF.

V usage is TRBV14 and J usage is TRBJ1-6, with D unresolved. Germline V gene data show CDR1 as SGHDN and CDR2 as FVKESK. This CDR3 is 13 amino acids long. Trimming pared 4 bases from V and 7 bases from J, leaving 8 bases between. CDR3 coding DNA: TGTGCCAGCAGCCCTAACGTCAATTCACCCCTCCACTTT. This codes for CASSPNVNSPLHF.

The chain carries TRBV6-4 and TRBJ2-2; the D is unclear. Between the trimmed V and J ends, which lost 5 bases and 7 bases, there was a span of 14 bases. The CDR3 contains 14 residues. Germline CDR1 reads MRHNA; CDR2 reads SNTAGT. CDR3 protein: CASSPTEPGGELFF. The CDR3 coding sequence is TGTGCCAGCAGTCCCACCGAGCCGGGCGGGGAGCTGTTTTTT.

Many counts were recorded for this clonotype. The chain employs TRBV12-3 or TRBV12-4 and TRBJ2-6; D remains unclear. The ends were cut back, 8 bases at V and 2 bases at J, with 16 bases in the middle. The CDR3 has 16 residues. As DNA, the CDR3 is TGTGCCAGCGGGGATAACTCGGGTGCTGGGGCCAACGTCCTGACTTTC. Residues: CASGDNSGAGANVLTF.

Turning to this clonotype: Given a much more abundant clone one base away, this may be a read error. J is TRBJ1-3 and V is TRBV7-9; unclear D gene. The V gene lost 7 bases and the J gene lost 0 bases, with 4 bases spanning the gap. Germline V gives CDR1 SEHNR, CDR2 FQNEAQ (reference sequence). The CDR3 loop spans 12 amino acids. As DNA, the CDR3 is TGTGCCAGCACCAACTCTGGAAACACCATATATTTT. Translating it yields CASTNSGNTIYF.

This clonotype was counted ten times or more. CDR3 coding DNA: TGTGCCAGCAGCCAGTCGGACAGGGTTGTGTATGGCTACACCTTC. Translating it yields CASSQSDRVVYGYTF. The chain is built from TRBV4-2 and TRBJ1-2, with 8 bases lining up with TRBD1. The CDR3 length is 15 residues. Looked up from germline, CDR1 is LGHNA and CDR2 is YNFKEQ. The trim removed 3 bases at V and 5 bases at J, leaving 8 bases unmatched.

This clonotype was recorded many times. The V gene is TRBV28, the J gene TRBJ2-7, with 9 positions matching TRBD1. The V and J ends lost 6 bases and 4 bases, in that order; junction bases with no gene match: 7. Looked up from germline, CDR1 is MDHEN and CDR2 is SYDVKM. This CDR3 is 14 amino acids long. CDR3 coding DNA: TGTGCCAGCAGGCCGGGACAGGGTCGGTACGAGCAGTACTTC. This encodes CASRPGQGRYEQYF.

This clonotype occurred a few times. The CDR3 sequence is CASSVQEDNSPLHF. The CDR3 DNA is TGTGCCAGCAGCGTACAGGAGGATAATTCACCCCTCCACTTT. The rearrangement links TRBV5-6 to TRBJ1-6, with D possibly TRBD1 on 5 matching bases. The CDR3 loop spans 14 amino acids. V was clipped by 4 bases and J by 5 bases, with 10 bases between them. Germline values: CDR1 SGHDT, CDR2 YYEEEE.

This clonotype was seen more than once but under ten times. V usage is TRBV4-3 and J usage is TRBJ1-3, with D maybe TRBD1 (5 bases). Germline V CDR1 and CDR2: LGHNA, YSLEER. CDR3 length: 15 amino acids. Trimming shortened V by 4 bases and J by 0 bases, and 10 bases separated the two germline ends. The CDR3 loop is CASSRSGGSGNTIYF. CDR3 nucleotides: TGCGCCAGCAGCCGGTCCGGGGGCTCTGGAAACACCATATATTTT.

This clonotype was observed many times. The J gene is TRBJ2-1, the V gene TRBV12-3 or TRBV12-4; 7 bases align to TRBD2. V was clipped by 0 bases and J by 5 bases; unmatched bases: 1. This CDR3 has 14 amino acids. CDR3 amino acids: CASSLAGGNNEQFF. In nucleotides, the CDR3 is TGTGCCAGCAGTTTAGCGGGGGGGAACAATGAGCAGTTCTTC.

V is TRBV4-3 and J is TRBJ1-2; 8 nucleotides line up with TRBD1. From germline, CDR1 is LGHNA and CDR2 YSLEER. CDR3 length: 13 amino acids. J was trimmed by 7 bases and V by 1 base; bases with no gene match: 2. CDR3 nucleotide sequence: TGCGCCAGCAGCCAAGCGACAGGGGTTGGCTACACCTTC. It is translated as CASSQATGVGYTF.

The gene calls are TRBV7-9 and TRBJ1-1; D not certain. The CDR3 covers 11 residues. Trimming cost V 4 bases and J 7 bases, with 7 bases left between them. Germline CDR1 is SEHNR and CDR2 is FQNEAQ (reference sequence). CDR3: CASSSQNEAFF. CDR3 nucleotides: TGTGCCAGCAGCTCACAAAATGAAGCTTTCTTT. The full variable domain, in which reference TRBV7-9 and TRBJ1-1 provide the parts outside the CDR3, is DTGVSQNPRHKITKRGQNVTFRCDPISEHNRLYWYRQTLGQGPEFLTYFQNEAQLEKSRLLSDRFSAERPKGSFSTLEIQRTEQGDSAMYLCASSSQNEAFFGQGTRLTVV.

The chain joins TRBV2 to TRBJ2-1; 9 bases match TRBD2. V dropped 8 bases and J dropped 3; count of bases not matched to a gene: 8. Per germline, CDR1 SNHLY and CDR2 FYNNEI. The CDR3 loop spans 15 amino acids. CDR3 coding DNA: TGTGCCAGCCTGAGGGATAGCGGGGGCTACAATGAGCAGTTCTTC. Protein: CASLRDSGGYNEQFF.

This clonotype was detected a few times. This rearrangement joins TRBV6-5 to TRBJ2-6; the D gene is possibly TRBD2 (5 bases). Per germline, CDR1 MNHEY and CDR2 SVGAGI. The CDR3 spans 22 residues. V gave up 2 bases and J gave up 0 bases, with 26 bases separating them. This chain's CDR3 is CASSYNVSGWLAPNSGANVLTF. The DNA for the CDR3 is TGTGCCAGCAGTTACAACGTTAGTGGATGGCTAGCTCCGAACTCTGGGGCCAACGTCCTGACTTTC.

This clonotype was recorded at least ten times. The gene calls are TRBV6-6 and TRBJ2-2; D remains ambiguous. The CDR3 consists of 14 residues. Germline V lookup: CDR1 MNHNY, CDR2 SVGAGI (reference sequence). The germline V and J ends were trimmed by 2 bases and 8 bases, with 12 bases remaining between them. The CDR3 is CASSYGSAPGELFF. For the CDR3, the DNA is TGTGCCAGCAGTTACGGTTCTGCTCCTGGGGAGCTGTTTTTT.

The table lists this clonotype with a few counts. The chain links TRBV7-3 to TRBJ2-5, with TRBD2 identical over 7 bases. Germline lookup yields CDR1 SGHTA and CDR2 FQGTGA. The junction had 13 bases not matched to a gene; V was cut back by 5 bases and J by 4 bases. The CDR3 spans 16 residues. The DNA of the CDR3 is TGTGCCAGCAGCCCCGGTCCCTGGAGGGAGGGAGAGACCCAGTACTTC. Its translation is CASSPGPWREGETQYF. The full variable domain, rest sourced from reference TRBV7-3 and TRBJ2-5, is GAGVSQTPSNKVTEKGKYVELRCDPISGHTALYWYRQSLGQGPEFLIYFQGTGAADDSGLPNDRFFAVRPEGSVSTLKIQRTERGDSAVYLCASSPGPWREGETQYFGPGTRLLVL.

The chain recombines TRBV15 with TRBJ1-2; TRBD1 is a possible D gene (5 bases). CDR1 is LNHNV and CDR2 is YYDKDF in the germline V gene (reference sequence). V lost 0 bases and J lost 4, with 9 bases in between. CDR3 length: 14 amino acids. Written as DNA, the CDR3 is TGTGCCACCAGCAGAGACAGGGCGGCCTATGGCTACACCTTC. This codes for CATSRDRAAYGYTF. The variable domain in full, with the rest retrieved from reference TRBV15 and TRBJ1-2, is DAMVIQNPRYQVTQFGKPVTLSCSQTLNHNVMYWYQQKSSQAPKLLFHYYDKDFNNEADTPDNFQSRRPNTSFCFLDIRSPGLGDTAMYLCATSRDRAAYGYTFGSGTRLTVV.